The clone carrying this TCR beta chain was detected only a few times. What it binds is not known. The data derive from a study of radiation and T cells in renal cell carcinoma. Study results and caveats: Pretreatment tumor biopsies were lacking, so baseline clonotypes are unknown.

The V segment lost 6 bases and the J segment 6 bases; nucleotides outside the gene matches: 5. Germline-derived CDR1 and CDR2 are LNHDA and SQIVND (reference sequence). There are 13 residues in the CDR3. The time point here: blood 4 weeks post-SBRT, at nephrectomy. Specified treatment: 15 Gy SBRT to primary tumor, nephrectomy 4 weeks later. Method: immunoSEQ multiplex PCR; TCRdb's copy keeps in-frame clones and lacks some. The sample has 150,000 to 200,000 clones, 88% seen once. The chain joins TRBV19 to TRBJ1-2; 9 nucleotides align to TRBD1. Source: blood, taken from a patient whose treatment included radiotherapy and nephrectomy. This clonotype was obtained from a woman in her forties or fifties with renal cell carcinoma. The CDR3 sequence: CASRGQGFDGYTF. The CDR3 DNA sequence: TGTGCCAGTAGGGGACAGGGTTTCGATGGCTACACCTTC.